One sample yielded the 10 T cell receptor beta chains listed below, sequenced in a study of blood T cell repertoires in COVID-19. Sequencing used immunoSEQ multiplex PCR; TCRdb keeps in-frame clones, though not all of them. The sample carries roughly 270,000 clones, approximately 81% recorded once. The specimen sequenced was PBMCs or T cells enriched from blood (not recorded which). All receptors derive from a woman between 45 and 65 years old who had recovered from COVID-19.

The V call is TRBV25-1, the J call TRBJ2-7; 7 bases line up with TRBD2. This CDR3 spans 14 amino acids. Trimming cost V 5 bases and J 2 bases; bases outside gene matches: 6. The germline gives CDR1 MGHDK, CDR2 SYGVNS. CDR3 sequence: CASSLRESTYEQYF. In nucleotides, the CDR3 is TGTGCCAGCAGTTTGCGGGAGTCTACCTACGAGCAGTACTTC.

The rearrangement links TRBV2 to TRBJ1-1, with unresolved D. Per germline, CDR1 SNHLY and CDR2 FYNNEI. Trimming stripped 10 bases from V and 3 bases from J, with 15 bases between. This CDR3 contains 13 residues. The CDR3: CATKPFLDTEAFF. In DNA, the CDR3 is TGTGCCACCAAGCCTTTCCTAGACACTGAAGCTTTCTTT.

V gene TRBV9 combines with J gene TRBJ1-5; possibly TRBD1 for D (5 bases). CDR1 SGDLS and CDR2 YYNGEE come from the germline V gene. The CDR3 totals 14 residues. Trimming left V 9 bases short and J 3 bases short, with 16 bases between. The CDR3 spells CATTGHITNQPQHF. CDR3 DNA: TGTGCCACTACCGGACACATCACCAATCAGCCCCAGCATTTT.

The chain recombines TRBV12-3 or TRBV12-4 with TRBJ1-1, with D hard to call. The CDR3 covers 13 residues. V lost 3 bases and J 1 base, leaving 6 bases between the germline ends. The CDR3 DNA sequence: TGTGCCAGCAGTTTCAGTCAGAACACTGAAGCTTTCTTT. As protein: CASSFSQNTEAFF.

The rearrangement uses TRBV3-1 (or the pseudogene TRBV3-2) and TRBJ1-1, with 7 bases identical to TRBD1. V lost 2 bases, J lost 4 bases, and 10 bases stayed unmatched. The CDR3 length is 16 residues. Germline V CDR1 and CDR2: LGHDT, YNNKEL (reference sequence). In DNA form, the CDR3 reads TGTGCCAGCAGCCAATCGGACAGGACAAGGGCCACTGAAGCTTTCTTT. Amino acid sequence: CASSQSDRTRATEAFF.

The chain combines TRBV18 with TRBJ2-1, with no clear D. The germline CDR1 and CDR2 sequences are KGHSH and LQKENI. CDR3 length equals 15 residues. The V and J ends lost 3 bases and 6 bases respectively, with 15 bases between them. CDR3 nucleotides: TGTGCCAGCTCACCGGGTGGCCTCCCGGGCAATGAGCAGTTCTTC. The encoded protein is CASSPGGLPGNEQFF.

The chain carries TRBV3-1 (or the pseudogene TRBV3-2) and TRBJ1-1; D call uncertain. Germline V gives CDR1 LGHDT, CDR2 YNNKEL (reference sequence). V lost 8 bases to trimming and J lost 0 bases, with 10 bases between them. The CDR3 is 13 amino acids. This chain's CDR3 is CASGDNVNTEAFF. CDR3 coding DNA: TGTGCCAGCGGAGATAACGTGAACACTGAAGCTTTCTTT.

This clone was counted a single time. The J gene is TRBJ2-7, the V gene TRBV30, with a possible D match to TRBD2 (6 bases). Trimming shortened V by 1 base and J by 4 bases, and 11 bases separated the two germline ends. The CDR3 loop spans 13 amino acids. Germline CDR1 and CDR2: GTSNPN and SVGIG (reference sequence). CDR3 in amino acids: CAWSGRARYEQYF. In nucleotides, the CDR3 is TGTGCCTGGAGTGGGAGGGCTCGGTACGAGCAGTACTTC.

The genes are TRBV30 and TRBJ1-2; a possible D gene is TRBD1 (5 bases). Germline values: CDR1 GTSNPN, CDR2 SVGIG (reference sequence). Trimming removed 4 bases from V and 0 bases from J, with 21 bases in between. The CDR3 contains 17 residues. The CDR3 DNA reads TGTGCCTGGACTCCCCCGGGCGGGGACGGAGCTAACTATGGCTACACCTTC. Protein product: CAWTPPGGDGANYGYTF.

This clone has just a few counts. The chain couples TRBV27 to TRBJ2-7, with 15 nucleotides matching TRBD2. CDR3 length: 20 amino acids. V lost 3 bases to trimming and J lost 3 bases; unmatched junction nucleotides: 15. Germline V gene sequence: CDR1 MNHEY, CDR2 SMNVEV (reference sequence). CDR3 DNA: TGTGCCAGCAGTTTCTCCCCCCCGGGACTAGCGGGAGGAGTCAGCTACGAGCAGTACTTC. Its protein product is CASSFSPPGLAGGVSYEQYF.